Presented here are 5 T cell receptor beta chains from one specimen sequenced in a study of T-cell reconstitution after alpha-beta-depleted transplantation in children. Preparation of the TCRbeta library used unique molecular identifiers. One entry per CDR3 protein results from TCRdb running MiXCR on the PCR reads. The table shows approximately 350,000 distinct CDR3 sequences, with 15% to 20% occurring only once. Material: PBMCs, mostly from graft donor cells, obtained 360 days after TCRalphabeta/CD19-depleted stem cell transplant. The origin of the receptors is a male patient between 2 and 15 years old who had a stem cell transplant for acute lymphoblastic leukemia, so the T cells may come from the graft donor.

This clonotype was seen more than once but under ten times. CDR3 bases: TGTGCCACCCAGGAGCGGGACAGGCCCTCCTACGAGCAGTACTTC. Translating gives CATQERDRPSYEQYF. The V call is TRBV15, the J call TRBJ2-7; possible D gene TRBD1, 8 bases. The germline V and J ends were trimmed by 8 bases and 0 bases, with 17 bases remaining between them. This CDR3 is 15 amino acids long. Per the germline V gene, CDR1 is LNHNV and CDR2 is YYDKDF (reference sequence). Using reference TRBV15 and TRBJ2-7 for the parts outside the CDR3, the full variable domain is DAMVIQNPRYQVTQFGKPVTLSCSQTLNHNVMYWYQQKSSQAPKLLFHYYDKDFNNEADTPDNFQSRRPNTSFCFLDIRSPGLGDTAMYLCATQERDRPSYEQYFGPGTRLTVT.

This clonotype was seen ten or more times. The CDR3 here is CASSQDFLAPYNEQFF. The CDR3 DNA reads as TGCGCCAGCAGCCAAGATTTTCTAGCGCCATACAATGAGCAGTTCTTC. The chain employs TRBV4-3 and TRBJ2-1; TRBD2 might be the D (6 bases). CDR1 is LGHNA, CDR2 YSLEER, per germline. The CDR3 is made up of 16 amino acids. V dropped 0 bases and J dropped 4 bases, with 13 bases sitting between them.

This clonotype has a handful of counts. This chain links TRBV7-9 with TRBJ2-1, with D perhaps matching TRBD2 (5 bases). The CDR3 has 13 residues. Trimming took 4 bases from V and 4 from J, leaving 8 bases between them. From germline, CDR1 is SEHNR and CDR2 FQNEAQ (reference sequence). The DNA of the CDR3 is TGTGCCAGCAGCTCCGGGATGTACAATGAGCAGTTCTTC. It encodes CASSSGMYNEQFF.

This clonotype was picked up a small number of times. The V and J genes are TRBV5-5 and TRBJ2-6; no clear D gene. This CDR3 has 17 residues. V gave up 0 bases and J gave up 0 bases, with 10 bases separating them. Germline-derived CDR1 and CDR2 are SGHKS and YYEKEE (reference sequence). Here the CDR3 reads CASSLVTASSGANVLTF. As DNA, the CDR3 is TGTGCCAGCAGCTTGGTGACGGCCTCCTCTGGGGCCAACGTCCTGACTTTC.

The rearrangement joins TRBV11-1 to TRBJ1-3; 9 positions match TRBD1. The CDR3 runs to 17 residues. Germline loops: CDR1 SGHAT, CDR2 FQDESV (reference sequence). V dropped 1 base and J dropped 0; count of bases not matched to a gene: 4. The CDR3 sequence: CASSLVGTGSSGNTIYF. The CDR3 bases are TGTGCCAGCAGCTTAGTTGGGACAGGGAGCTCTGGAAACACCATATATTTT.